Below, one T cell receptor beta chain is given with its context. These data are taken from a study of blood T cell repertoires in COVID-19. Looking at the study overall: The origin of the acute and convalescent COVID-19 samples was the United States, Italy and Spain. Sources were T cells, B-cell-depleted T cells, or PBMCs; the material itself was cDNA or gDNA.

In germline, CDR1 is SGHNT, CDR2 YYREEE (reference sequence). Deletions cut 5 bases from V and 0 bases from J, with 20 bases between. The CDR3 consists of 17 residues. In the original processing: Amplification of reference gene primers provided the estimated nucleated cell counts. The repertoire was sequenced with immunoSEQ multiplex PCR; TCRdb's copy has only in-frame clones and lacks some. D and trimming come from the DNA, and the V and J calls and clone size come from that table. The data contain approximately 500,000 clones, 75% to 90% of them singletons. This sequence joins TRBV5-4 and TRBJ1-2; D may be TRBD1 (6 bases). The sequenced material came from peripheral blood. The TCR sequence derives from a human donor in a cohort sampled during active COVID-19. The CDR3 sequence is CASRFRLTQGTNYGYTF. The DNA for the CDR3 is TGTGCCAGCAGGTTCCGACTTACTCAGGGGACTAACTATGGCTACACCTTC.